The next 14 T cell receptor beta chains were all read from a single sample in a study of T cell repertoires in cytomegalovirus infection. TCRdb recomputed calls from the reads with MiXCR, one row per CDR3 protein. Among about 530,000 distinct CDR3 sequences, more than 25% were seen once, and the ten largest hold about 13%. Sequencing was done on a sample of PBMCs. All receptors derive from a human donor in good health (CMV status not recorded). Some clones in this sample may be carry-over from other donors' samples.

This clonotype was observed a few times. CDR3 coding DNA: TGCAGTGCTAGATCTCCCGAGGACAGGTTTGGTGGAGGCTACACCTTC. This gives the protein CSARSPEDRFGGGYTF. V gene TRBV20-1 combines with J gene TRBJ1-2; 7 bases agree with TRBD1. The CDR3 runs 16 residues. Trimming at V came to 2 bases and at J to 8 bases, leaving 17 bases not matched to a gene. CDR1 is DFQATT and CDR2 is SNEGSKA in the germline V gene (reference sequence).

This chain joins TRBV20-1 and TRBJ2-1; D is possibly TRBD2 (6 bases). V was cut by 3 bases and J by 4 bases, with 7 bases left in between. The CDR3 spans 12 residues. Germline CDR1 reads DFQATT; CDR2 reads SNEGSKA (reference sequence). This chain's CDR3 is CSASREYNEQFF. CDR3 nucleotide sequence: TGCAGTGCTAGTCGGGAGTACAATGAGCAGTTCTTC.

Only a few counts were recorded for this clonotype. The genes are TRBV12-3 or TRBV12-4 and TRBJ2-6; tentatively, D is TRBD1 (5 bases). The V and J ends lost 2 bases and 1 base respectively, with 9 bases between them. The CDR3 length is 16 residues. DNA for the CDR3: TGTGCCAGCAGTTTACAGGGTGGGTCTGGGGCCAACGTCCTGACTTTC. Encoded protein: CASSLQGGSGANVLTF.

The chain carries TRBV7-8 and TRBJ2-1; 9 bases are shared with TRBD2. Unmatched junction bases numbered 6, after V lost 0 bases and J lost 9 bases. This CDR3 contains 15 residues. Germline CDR1 is SGHVS and CDR2 is FQNEAQ. The CDR3 DNA reads TGTGCCAGCAGCTTAGCTGGTAGCGGGAGAGGTGAGCAGTTCTTC. This encodes CASSLAGSGRGEQFF.

CDR3 sequence: CASSHANEQFF. CDR3 in DNA: TGTGCCAGCAGCCACGCGAATGAGCAGTTCTTC. The chain couples TRBV7-4 to TRBJ2-1, with unresolved D. Germline V gives CDR1 SGHVT, CDR2 SQSDAQ. This CDR3 is built from 11 residues. V lost 5 bases and J 7 bases, leaving 6 bases between the germline ends. Looking up the rest from reference TRBV7-4 and TRBJ2-1 gives the full variable domain: GAGVSQSPRYKVAKRGRDVALRCDSISGHVTLYWYRQTLGQGSEVLTYSQSDAQRDKSGRPSGRFSAERPERSVSTLKIQRTEQGDSAVYLCASSHANEQFFGPGTRLTVL.

The rearrangement joins TRBV10-3 to TRBJ2-1, with a possible D match to TRBD2 (5 bases). From germline, CDR1 is ENHRY and CDR2 SYGVKD. The CDR3 sequence is 11 residues long. V dropped 7 bases and J dropped 7 bases, with 8 bases sitting between them. CDR3 in amino acids: CAIMGANEQFF. CDR3 bases: TGTGCCATCATGGGAGCTAATGAGCAGTTCTTC.

In regard to this clonotype: A much larger clone lies one base from this, so it may be a read error. The rearrangement uses TRBV7-2 and TRBJ2-7; a weak D match, TRBD2 (5 bases). CDR3 length: 15 amino acids. V was pared by 4 bases and J by 5 bases, with 18 bases between. Germline CDR1 is SGHTA and CDR2 is FQGNSA. CDR3 region: CASSSLVGVPHEQYF. CDR3 nucleotide sequence: TGTGCCAGCAGCTCTCTAGTGGGAGTCCCCCACGAGCAGTACTTC.

This clonotype came up a few times. V and J are TRBV11-3 and TRBJ1-1, with 7 nucleotides matching TRBD1. The CDR3 totals 16 residues. J lost 3 bases, V lost 0 bases, and 7 bases had no gene match. Looked up from germline, CDR1 is SGHNT and CDR2 is YENEEA. CDR3 amino acids: CASSLDEGAYDTEAFF. CDR3 in DNA: TGTGCCAGCAGCTTAGACGAGGGGGCCTACGACACTGAAGCTTTCTTT.

This clonotype was counted between two and nine times. The chain uses TRBV5-6 and TRBJ2-1; D is uncertain. The CDR3 totals 16 residues. Germline-derived CDR1 and CDR2 are SGHDT and YYEEEE. V gave up 1 base and J gave up 4 bases, with 15 bases separating them. The CDR3 DNA sequence: TGTGCCAGCAGCTTGATGGTACGAGGACCGTACAATGAGCAGTTCTTC. Amino acids: CASSLMVRGPYNEQFF.

This clonotype was seen a handful of times. This chain connects TRBV20-1 to TRBJ1-6; D gene ambiguous. The CDR3 has 12 residues. CDR1 and CDR2 (germline): DFQATT, SNEGSKA (reference sequence). V dropped 0 bases and J dropped 4 bases, with 1 base sitting between them. The CDR3, as DNA: TGCAGTGCTAGAGATTATAATTCACCCCTCCACTTT. Translating it yields CSARDYNSPLHF.

The rearrangement joins TRBV20-1 to TRBJ2-3; 8 bases fit TRBD2. The CDR3 contains 13 residues. V dropped 6 bases and J dropped 3; count of bases not matched to a gene: 5. CDR1 and CDR2 from the germline V gene are DFQATT and SNEGSKA (reference sequence). The CDR3 sequence is CSARGGQTDTQYF. The CDR3 bases are TGCAGTGCCCGGGGGGGGCAAACAGATACGCAGTATTTT.

The V call is TRBV2, the J call TRBJ2-7; TRBD2 matches at 15 bases. Germline values: CDR1 SNHLY, CDR2 FYNNEI. This CDR3 is built from 15 residues. V shed 6 bases, J shed 4 bases, and the junction held 4 bases outside the gene matches. Here the CDR3 DNA reads TGTGCCAGCAGATATGGGACTAGCGGGAGGTACGAGCAGTACTTC. Translated, it gives CASRYGTSGRYEQYF.

About this clonotype itself: Its ends do not fully match the called genes, so a read error is possible. The chain has TRBV15 and TRBJ1-2; maybe TRBD1 (5 bases). The germline V gene encodes CDR1 LNHNV and CDR2 YYDKDF (reference sequence). This CDR3 has 13 amino acids. CDR3 residues: CATSRDPSRAERF. The CDR3 bases are TGTGCCACCAGCAGAGATCCAAGCAGGGCAGAGAGGTTC.

The chain has TRBV4-1 and TRBJ2-1; the match to TRBD2 covers 11 bases. V shed 2 bases, J shed 10 bases, and the junction held 19 bases outside the gene matches. Germline V lookup: CDR1 MGHRA, CDR2 YSYEKL. CDR3 length: 19 amino acids. The CDR3 bases are TGCGCCAGCAGCCAAATAGGGTTAGCGGGAGGGCCCGGTTTAATCGAGCAGTTCTTC. Its translation: CASSQIGLAGGPGLIEQFF.